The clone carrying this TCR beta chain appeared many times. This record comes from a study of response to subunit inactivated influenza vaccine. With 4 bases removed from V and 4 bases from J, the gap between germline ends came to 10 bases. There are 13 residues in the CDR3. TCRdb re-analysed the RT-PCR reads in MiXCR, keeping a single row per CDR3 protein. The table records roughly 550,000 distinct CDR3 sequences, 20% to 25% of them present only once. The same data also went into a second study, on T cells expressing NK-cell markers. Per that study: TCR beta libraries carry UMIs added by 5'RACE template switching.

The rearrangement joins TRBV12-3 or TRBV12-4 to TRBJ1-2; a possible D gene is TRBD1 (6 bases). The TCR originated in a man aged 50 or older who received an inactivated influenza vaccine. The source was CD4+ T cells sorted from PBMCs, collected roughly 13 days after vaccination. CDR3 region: CASSWDISYGYTF. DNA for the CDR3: TGTGCCAGCAGTTGGGACATTTCCTATGGCTACACCTTC.